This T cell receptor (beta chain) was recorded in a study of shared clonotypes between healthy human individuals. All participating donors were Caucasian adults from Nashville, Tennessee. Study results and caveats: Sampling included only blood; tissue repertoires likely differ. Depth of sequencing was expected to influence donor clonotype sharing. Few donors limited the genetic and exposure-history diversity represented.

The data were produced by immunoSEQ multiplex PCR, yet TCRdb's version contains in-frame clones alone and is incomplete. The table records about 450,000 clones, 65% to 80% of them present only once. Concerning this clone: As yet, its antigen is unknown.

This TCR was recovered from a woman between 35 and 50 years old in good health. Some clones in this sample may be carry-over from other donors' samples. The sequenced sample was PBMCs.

CDR3 nucleotides: TGTGCCAGTACCGGGGGGGCCCTTTACAATGAGCAGTTCTTC. Translated: CASTGGALYNEQFF. The chain is built from TRBV19 and TRBJ2-1; TRBD2 aligns across 8 bases. CDR1 is LNHDA and CDR2 is SQIVND in the germline V gene (reference sequence). The length of the CDR3 is 14 residues. V trimming: 7 bases; J trimming: 4 bases; junction bases outside the gene matches: 6.